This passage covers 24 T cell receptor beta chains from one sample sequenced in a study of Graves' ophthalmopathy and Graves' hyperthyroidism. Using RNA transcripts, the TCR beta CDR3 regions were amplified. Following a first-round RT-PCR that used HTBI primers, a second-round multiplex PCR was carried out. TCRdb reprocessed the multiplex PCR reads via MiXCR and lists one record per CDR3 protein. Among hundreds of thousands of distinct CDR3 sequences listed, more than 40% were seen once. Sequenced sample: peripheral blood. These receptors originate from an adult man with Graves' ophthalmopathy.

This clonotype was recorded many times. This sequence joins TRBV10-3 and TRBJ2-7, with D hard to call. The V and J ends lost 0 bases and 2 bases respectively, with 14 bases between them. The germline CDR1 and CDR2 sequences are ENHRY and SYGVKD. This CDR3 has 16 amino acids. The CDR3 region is CAISESTPLPTYEQYF. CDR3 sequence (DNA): TGTGCCATCAGTGAGTCGACTCCACTACCCACCTACGAGCAGTACTTC.

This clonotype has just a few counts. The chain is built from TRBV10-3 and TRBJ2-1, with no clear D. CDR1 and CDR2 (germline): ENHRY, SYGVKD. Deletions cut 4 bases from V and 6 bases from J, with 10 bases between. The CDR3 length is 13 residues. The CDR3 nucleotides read TGTGCCATCAGTGCTCTCTCGGGCAATGAGCAGTTCTTC. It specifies CAISALSGNEQFF.

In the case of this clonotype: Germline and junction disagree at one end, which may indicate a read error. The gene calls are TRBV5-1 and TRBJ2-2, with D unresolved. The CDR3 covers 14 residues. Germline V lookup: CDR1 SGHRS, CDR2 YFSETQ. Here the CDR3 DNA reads TGCACCAGCAGCTTGGAAGGGAACACCGGGGAGCTGTTTTTT. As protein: CTSSLEGNTGELFF.

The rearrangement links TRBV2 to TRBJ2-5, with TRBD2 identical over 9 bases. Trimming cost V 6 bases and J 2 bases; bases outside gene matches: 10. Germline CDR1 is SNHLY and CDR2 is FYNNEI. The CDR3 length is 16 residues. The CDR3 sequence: CASSVRERGEQETQYF. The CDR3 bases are TGTGCCAGCAGCGTTCGGGAGCGGGGGGAGCAAGAGACCCAGTACTTC.

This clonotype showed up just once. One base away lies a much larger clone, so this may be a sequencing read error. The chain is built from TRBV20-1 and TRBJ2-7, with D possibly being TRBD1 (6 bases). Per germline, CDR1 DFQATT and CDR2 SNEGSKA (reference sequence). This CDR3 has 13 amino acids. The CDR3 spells CNASRGQGYEQYF. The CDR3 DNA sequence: TGCAATGCTAGTAGGGGACAAGGCTACGAGCAGTACTTC.

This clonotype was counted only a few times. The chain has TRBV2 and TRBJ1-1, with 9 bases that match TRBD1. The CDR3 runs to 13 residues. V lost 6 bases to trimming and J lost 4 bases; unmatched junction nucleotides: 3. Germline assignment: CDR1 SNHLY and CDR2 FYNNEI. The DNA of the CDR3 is TGTGCCAGCAGGGGACAGGGAAGCACTGAAGCTTTCTTT. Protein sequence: CASRGQGSTEAFF.

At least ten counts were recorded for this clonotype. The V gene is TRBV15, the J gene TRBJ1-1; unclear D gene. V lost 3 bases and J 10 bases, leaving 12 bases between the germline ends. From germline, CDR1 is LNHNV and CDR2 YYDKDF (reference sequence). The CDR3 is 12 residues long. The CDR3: CATSRDLSGAFF. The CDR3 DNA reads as TGTGCCACCAGCAGGGATCTGTCGGGAGCTTTCTTT. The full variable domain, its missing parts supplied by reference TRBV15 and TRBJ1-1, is DAMVIQNPRYQVTQFGKPVTLSCSQTLNHNVMYWYQQKSSQAPKLLFHYYDKDFNNEADTPDNFQSRRPNTSFCFLDIRSPGLGDTAMYLCATSRDLSGAFFGQGTRLTVV.

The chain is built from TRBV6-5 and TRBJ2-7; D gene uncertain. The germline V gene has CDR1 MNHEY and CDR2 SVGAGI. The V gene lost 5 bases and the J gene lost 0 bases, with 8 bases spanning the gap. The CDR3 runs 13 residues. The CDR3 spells CASSALHSYEQYF. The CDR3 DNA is TGTGCCAGCAGTGCGCTCCACTCCTACGAGCAGTACTTC.

In DNA form, the CDR3 reads TGTGCCAGCAGCCAAGCGGAGTATCCTACGGACACTGAAGCTTTCTTT. Protein product: CASSQAEYPTDTEAFF. This chain joins TRBV7-9 and TRBJ1-1; D remains ambiguous. Trimming removed 5 bases from V and 3 bases from J, with 19 bases in between. This CDR3 spans 16 amino acids. From germline, CDR1 is SEHNR and CDR2 FQNEAQ (reference sequence).

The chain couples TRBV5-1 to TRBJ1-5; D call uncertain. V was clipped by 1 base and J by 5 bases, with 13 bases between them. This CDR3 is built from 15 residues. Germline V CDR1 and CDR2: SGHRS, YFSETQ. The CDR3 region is CASSLRTPGHQPQHF. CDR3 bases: TGCGCCAGCAGCTTGAGGACCCCAGGACATCAGCCCCAGCATTTT.

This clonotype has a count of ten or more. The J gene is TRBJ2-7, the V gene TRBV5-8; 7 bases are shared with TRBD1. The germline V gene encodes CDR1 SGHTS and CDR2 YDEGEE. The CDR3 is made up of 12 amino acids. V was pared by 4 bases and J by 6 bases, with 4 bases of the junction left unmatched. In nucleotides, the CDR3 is TGTGCCAGCAGCACAGGGGTGAGCGAGCAGTACTTC. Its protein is CASSTGVSEQYF. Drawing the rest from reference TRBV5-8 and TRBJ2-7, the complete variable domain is EAGVTQSPTHLIKTRGQQATLRCSPISGHTSVYWYQQALGLGLQFLLWYDEGEERNRGNFPPRFSGRQFPNYSSELNVNALELEDSALYLCASSTGVSEQYFGPGTRLTVT.

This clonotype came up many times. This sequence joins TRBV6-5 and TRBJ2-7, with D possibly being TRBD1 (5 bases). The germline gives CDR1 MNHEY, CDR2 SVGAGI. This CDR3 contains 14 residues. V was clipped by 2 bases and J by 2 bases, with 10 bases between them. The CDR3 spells CASSYDRSTYEQYF. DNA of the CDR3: TGTGCCAGCAGTTACGACAGAAGCACCTACGAGCAGTACTTC.

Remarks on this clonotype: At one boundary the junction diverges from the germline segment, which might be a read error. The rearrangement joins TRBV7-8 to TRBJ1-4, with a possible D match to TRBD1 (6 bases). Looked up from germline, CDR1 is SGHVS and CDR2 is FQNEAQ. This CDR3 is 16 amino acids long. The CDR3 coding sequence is TGCGCCAGCAGCCAAGGGGGTTTCAGGGATAATAAAAAACTGTTTTTT. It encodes CASSQGGFRDNKKLFF.

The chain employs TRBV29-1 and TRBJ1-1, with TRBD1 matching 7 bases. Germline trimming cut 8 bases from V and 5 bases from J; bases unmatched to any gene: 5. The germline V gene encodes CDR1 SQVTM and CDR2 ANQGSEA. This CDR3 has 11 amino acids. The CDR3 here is CSLGQETEAFF. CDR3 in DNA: TGCAGCTTAGGACAGGAGACTGAAGCTTTCTTT.

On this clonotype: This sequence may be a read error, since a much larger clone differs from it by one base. The CDR3: CASSPEGSSNQPQHF. The DNA for the CDR3 is TGTGCCAGCAGCCCAGAGGGGAGTAGCAATCAGCCCCAGCATTTT. The chain joins TRBV6-1 to TRBJ1-5; weak D call: TRBD1 (5 bases). The CDR3 covers 15 residues. V shed 6 bases and J shed 0 bases, with 12 bases lying between them. Germline V gives CDR1 MNHNS, CDR2 SASEGT.

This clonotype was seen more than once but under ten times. The CDR3 coding sequence is TGTGCCACCAGTGATGCCTCCGAGGATACGCAGTATTTT. Its translation is CATSDASEDTQYF. The chain recombines TRBV24-1 with TRBJ2-3; D gene unclear. V was clipped by 3 bases and J by 6 bases, with 9 bases between them. The length of the CDR3 is 13 residues. Looked up from germline, CDR1 is KGHDR and CDR2 is SFDVKD.

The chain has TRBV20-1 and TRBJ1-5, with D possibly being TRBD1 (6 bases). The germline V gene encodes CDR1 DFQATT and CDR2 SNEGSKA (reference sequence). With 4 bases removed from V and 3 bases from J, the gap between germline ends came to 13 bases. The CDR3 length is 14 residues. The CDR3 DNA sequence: TGCAGTGCTAAAGCAGGGGCGAACAATCAGCCCCAGCATTTT. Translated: CSAKAGANNQPQHF.

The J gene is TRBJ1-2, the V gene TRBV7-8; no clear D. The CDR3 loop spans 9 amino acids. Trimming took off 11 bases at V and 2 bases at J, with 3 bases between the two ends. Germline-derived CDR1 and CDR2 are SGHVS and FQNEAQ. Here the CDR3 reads CAWNYGYTF. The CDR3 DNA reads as TGTGCCTGGAACTATGGCTACACCTTC.

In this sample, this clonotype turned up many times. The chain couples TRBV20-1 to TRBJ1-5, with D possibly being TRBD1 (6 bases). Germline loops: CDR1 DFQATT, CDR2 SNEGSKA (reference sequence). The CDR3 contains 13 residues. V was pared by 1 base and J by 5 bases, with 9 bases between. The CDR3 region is CSARGTADQPQHF. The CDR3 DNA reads TGCAGTGCTAGAGGGACAGCAGATCAGCCCCAGCATTTT.

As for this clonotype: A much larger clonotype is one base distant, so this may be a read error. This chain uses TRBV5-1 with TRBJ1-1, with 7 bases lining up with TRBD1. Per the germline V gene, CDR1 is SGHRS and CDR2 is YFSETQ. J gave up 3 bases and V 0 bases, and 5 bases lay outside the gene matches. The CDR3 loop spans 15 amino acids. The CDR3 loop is CASSLGSRGDTEAFF. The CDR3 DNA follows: TGCGCCAGCAGCTTGGGATCCAGGGGGGACACTGAAGCTTTCTTT.

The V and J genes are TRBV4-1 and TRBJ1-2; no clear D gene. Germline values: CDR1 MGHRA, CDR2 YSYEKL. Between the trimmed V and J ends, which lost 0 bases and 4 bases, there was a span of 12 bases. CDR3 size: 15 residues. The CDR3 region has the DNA TGCGCCAGCAGCCAAGAATCTTTTGTCGGCTATGGCTACACCTTC. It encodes CASSQESFVGYGYTF.

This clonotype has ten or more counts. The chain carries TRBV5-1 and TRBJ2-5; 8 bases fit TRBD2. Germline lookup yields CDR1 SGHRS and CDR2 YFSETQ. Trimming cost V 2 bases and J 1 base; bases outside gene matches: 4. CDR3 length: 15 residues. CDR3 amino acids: CASSFQAGGQETQYF. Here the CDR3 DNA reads TGCGCCAGCAGCTTTCAGGCGGGGGGCCAAGAGACCCAGTACTTC.

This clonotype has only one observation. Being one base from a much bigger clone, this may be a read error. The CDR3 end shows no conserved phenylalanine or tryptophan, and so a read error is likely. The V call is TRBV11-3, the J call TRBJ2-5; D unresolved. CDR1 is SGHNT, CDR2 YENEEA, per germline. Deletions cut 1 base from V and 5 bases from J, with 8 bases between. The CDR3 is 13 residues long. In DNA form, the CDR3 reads TGTGCCAGCAGCTTAGTTGAGTGGGAGACCCAGTACGTC. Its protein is CASSLVEWETQYV.

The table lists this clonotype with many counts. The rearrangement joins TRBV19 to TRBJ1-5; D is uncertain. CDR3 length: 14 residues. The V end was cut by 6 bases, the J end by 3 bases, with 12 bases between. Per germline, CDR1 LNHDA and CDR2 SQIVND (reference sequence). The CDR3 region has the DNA TGTGCCAGTAGCGATCTACGGGTCAATCAGCCCCAGCATTTT. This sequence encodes CASSDLRVNQPQHF.